The table lists the clone carrying this T cell receptor (beta chain) with many counts. A junction end diverges from the germline sequence, so it may reflect a read error. Germline lookup yields CDR1 SQVTM and CDR2 ANQGSEA. The CDR3 totals 15 residues. These data come from a study of T cells in Graves' hyperthyroidism and ophthalmopathy. Amplification of TCR beta CDR3 regions used RNA as the template. TCR CDR3 underwent first-round RT-PCR with the HTBI primer set. TCRdb used MiXCR to reprocess the multiplex PCR reads, holding one entry per CDR3 protein. Of approximately 500,000 distinct CDR3 sequences in the sample, around 45% are singletons; the top ten hold approximately 8.4%. Patients were excluded because of uncontrolled infection, other autoimmune disease, pregnancy or lactation.

Sequenced material: peripheral blood or thyroid tissue (not recorded which). This TCR was recovered from a woman between 18 and 30 years old with Graves' hyperthyroidism. V gene TRBV29-1 combines with J gene TRBJ1-3, with TRBD1 as a possible D gene (5 bases). The CDR3 nucleotides read TGCAGCGTTGGACAAAGACAGTCCTCTGGAAACACCGTATATTTT. Residues: CSVGQRQSSGNTVYF.